The source of this TCR beta chain is a study of long-term antiretroviral therapy in people with HIV. Concerning this clone: What it recognizes is unknown.

The run of the v3.0 immunoSEQ assay was at survey level. Produced via immunoSEQ multiplex PCR; TCRdb's table is partial and in-frame only. In the table there are approximately 30,000 clones, roughly 98% of which are singletons. General study findings and limits: It was not possible to obtain data on ART adherence, viral resistance or therapy changes.

The clonotype was recovered from a man between 25 and 39 years old with HIV. Sequencing used unsorted PBMCs, obtained 7.6 years after starting antiretroviral therapy.

CDR3 nucleotides: TGCGCCAGCAGTAAAGGACTAGCGGGAACCCAAGAGACCCAGTACTTC. Translated: CASSKGLAGTQETQYF. The V call is TRBV5-1, the J call TRBJ2-5, with 12 bases matching TRBD2. The V segment lost 5 bases and the J segment 1 base; nucleotides outside the gene matches: 6. Germline V gene sequence: CDR1 SGHRS, CDR2 YFSETQ. CDR3 length equals 16 residues.